This is a list of T cell receptor beta chains from one sample in a study of Ad26.COV2.S vaccination and SARS-CoV-2 variants. The repertoire was sequenced with immunoSEQ multiplex PCR; TCRdb's copy has only in-frame clones and lacks some. This table has over 85,000 clones, around 82% appearing once. This sample comprised peripheral blood, obtained after recovery from COVID-19. The origin of the receptors is a human donor who had recovered from COVID-19. CDR3s leave out the opening cysteine and the closing phenylalanine or tryptophan.

v_gene: TRBV19
CDR3aa: ASSGIGFTATNEKLF

v_gene: TRBV11-2
CDR3aa: ASSLRFPGLPDEKLF

v_gene: TRBV6-2/TRBV6-3
CDR3aa: ASSLFRAWELF

v_gene: TRBV15
CDR3aa: ATSRAQKTKAEQY

v_gene: TRBV29-1
CDR3aa: SVSTGSNNQPQH

v_gene: TRBV21-1
CDR3aa: ASSLNGGCGYT

v_gene: TRBV18
CDR3aa: ASSEGQGSLSYEQY

v_gene: TRBV11-3
CDR3aa: ASSPTGGQSNEQF

v_gene: TRBV6-1
CDR3aa: ASSEVVGNYGYT

v_gene: TRBV10-3
CDR3aa: AISDTGLGGEQY

v_gene: TRBV5-1
CDR3aa: ASSSTGLSHEQY

v_gene: TRBV28
CDR3aa: ASSPPVGQANGGYT

v_gene: TRBV27
CDR3aa: ASSLSTGLYEQY

v_gene: TRBV4-3
CDR3aa: ASSQLGAGGEQF

v_gene: TRBV7-2
CDR3aa: ASSGIRPTNEKLF

v_gene: TRBV11-2
CDR3aa: ASTSLNEQF

v_gene: TRBV10-3
CDR3aa: AISESNQPQH

v_gene: TRBV18
CDR3aa: ASSPPAGTSNQPQH

v_gene: TRBV10-3
CDR3aa: ATLQGQSNTEAF